This T cell receptor (beta chain) was found in a study of vaccination effects on CD4 cells after COVID-19. Whole-study context: Under the ViraFEST assay, PBMC were stimulated with viral peptide pools so that antigen-specific CD4+ T cells expanded. Sequencing was performed afterwards. Each participant received a vaccine that was either BNT162b2 or mRNA-1273, given as two doses.

On this clone itself: The antigen is undetermined.

From germline, CDR1 is SGHRS and CDR2 YFSETQ. V shed 1 base, J shed 0 bases, and the junction held 0 bases outside the gene matches. The CDR3 has 14 residues. Study outcomes and limitations: Clonal contraction was marked in infection- and vaccine-induced clones late after vaccination.

Here immunoSEQ multiplex PCR was the method, and the copy in TCRdb shows in-frame clones only, minus some. The repertoire holds tens of thousands of clones, roughly three fifths seen once, with over 4.5% in the top ten. With around ten days of culture completed, CD4+ T cells were isolated. Prior SARS-CoV-2 infection was absent in the vaccine recipients, as shown by negative nucleocapsid antibodies. The V call is TRBV5-1, the J call TRBJ1-1; 7 bases fit TRBD1. The specimen was CD4+ T cells from PBMCs cultured without peptide, collected before COVID-19 vaccination. The sequence was collected from a human donor who received a COVID-19 vaccine. The chain's CDR3 is CASSLTGVNTEAFF. The CDR3 DNA reads as TGCGCCAGCAGCTTGACAGGGGTGAACACTGAAGCTTTCTTT.